This T cell receptor (beta chain) is from a study of blood T cell repertoires in COVID-19. Study-level information: The United States, Italy and Spain provided the acute and convalescent COVID-19 samples. The cDNA or gDNA used as material had been derived from T cells, B-cell-depleted T cells, or PBMCs.

In this sample, this clone turned up a few times. Germline CDR1 MDHEN, CDR2 SYDVKM. V lost 2 bases to trimming and J lost 8 bases; unmatched junction nucleotides: 17. The CDR3 consists of 17 residues. The authors' processing: Reference gene primer amplification yielded estimated nucleated cell counts. The repertoire was sequenced with immunoSEQ multiplex PCR; TCRdb's copy has only in-frame clones and lacks some. Clone size and the V and J calls come from that table; the DNA yielded D and trimming. The sample contains about 30,000 clones, roughly 80% of which appear only once. The chain has TRBV28 and TRBJ1-2; 7 bases line up with TRBD1. Sequencing was performed on peripheral blood. The receptor was derived from a woman aged 70-85 years with active or convalescent COVID-19. The CDR3, as DNA: TGTGCCAGCAGTTTAGACCCCGGGACAGCCAAGATTTGGGGCTACACCTTC. This translates into CASSLDPGTAKIWGYTF.